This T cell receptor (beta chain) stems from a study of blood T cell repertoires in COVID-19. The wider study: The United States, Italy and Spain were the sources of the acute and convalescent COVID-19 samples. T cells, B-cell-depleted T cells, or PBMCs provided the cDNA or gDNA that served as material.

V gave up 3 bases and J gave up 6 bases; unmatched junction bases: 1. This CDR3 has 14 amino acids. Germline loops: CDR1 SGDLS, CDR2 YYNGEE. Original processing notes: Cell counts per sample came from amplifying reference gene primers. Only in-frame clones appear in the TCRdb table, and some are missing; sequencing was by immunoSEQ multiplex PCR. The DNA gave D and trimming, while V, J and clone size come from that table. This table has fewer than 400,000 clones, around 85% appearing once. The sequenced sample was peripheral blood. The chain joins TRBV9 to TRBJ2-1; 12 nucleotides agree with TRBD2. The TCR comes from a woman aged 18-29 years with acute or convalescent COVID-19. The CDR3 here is CASSASGRANEQFF. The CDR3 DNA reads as TGTGCCAGCAGCGCTAGCGGGAGGGCCAATGAGCAGTTCTTC.